This T cell receptor (beta chain) originates from a study of cytomegalovirus exposure and HLA in healthy donors. Study-wide context: Later, an analysis reported that the approximately 120 validation repertoires had used the same platform as the roughly 650 first-cohort repertoires.

Study-wide points: Reports indicated that the classifier achieved high specificity and sensitivity in diagnosing cytomegalovirus status. The study recorded 150 to 200 TCR beta chains that were cytomegalovirus-associated. As confirmed in vitro, a few CMV-associated chains were specific for CMV antigens.

V shed 9 bases, J shed 3 bases, and the junction held 3 bases outside the gene matches. CDR3 size: 13 residues. Germline CDR1 reads SGDLS; CDR2 reads YYNGEE. To note about this clone: Its specificity is unknown.

The protocol was immunoSEQ multiplex PCR, while the TCRdb copy is restricted to in-frame clones and leaves out a portion. The sample contains about 140,000 clones, around nine tenths of which appear only once. Input material: PBMCs. The receptor was derived from a woman aged 18-35 years in good health and CMV-seropositive. This chain joins TRBV9 and TRBJ2-1; 10 bases agree with TRBD2. The CDR3 spells CATSSGSYNEQFF. For the CDR3, the DNA is TGTGCCACCTCTAGCGGGAGCTACAATGAGCAGTTCTTC.